This TCR beta chain appears in the sequencing data of a study of cytomegalovirus exposure and HLA in healthy donors. For the study at large: The roughly 700 first-cohort repertoires shared a platform with the approximately 110 validation repertoires, as reported in a later analysis.

Method: immunoSEQ multiplex PCR; TCRdb's copy keeps in-frame clones and lacks some. The table includes 100,000 to 130,000 clones, approximately 96% detected once. From germline, CDR1 is SGDLS and CDR2 YYNGEE. The V and J ends lost 0 bases and 6 bases respectively, with 7 bases between them. CDR3 length: 13 residues. The donors were part of the 120-subject validation cohort, which stood apart from the roughly 680-subject first cohort. Sequenced material: PBMCs. The chain couples TRBV9 to TRBJ2-1; D is uncertain. This receptor was taken from a woman between 18 and 29 years old in good health and CMV-seronegative. In DNA, the CDR3 is TGTGCCAGCAGCGTAGAGCCTGGCAATGAGCAGTTCTTC. Amino acid sequence: CASSVEPGNEQFF.